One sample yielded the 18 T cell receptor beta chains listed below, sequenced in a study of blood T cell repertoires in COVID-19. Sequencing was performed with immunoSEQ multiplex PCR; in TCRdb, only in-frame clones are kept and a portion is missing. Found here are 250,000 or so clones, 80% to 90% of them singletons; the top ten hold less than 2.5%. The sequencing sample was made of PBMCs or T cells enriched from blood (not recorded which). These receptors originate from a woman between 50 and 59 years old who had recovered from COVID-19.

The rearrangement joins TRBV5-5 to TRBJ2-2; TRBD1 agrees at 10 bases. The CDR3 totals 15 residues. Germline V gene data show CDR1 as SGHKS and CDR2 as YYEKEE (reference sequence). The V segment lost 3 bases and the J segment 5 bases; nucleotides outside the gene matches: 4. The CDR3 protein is CASSSGTGVTGELFF. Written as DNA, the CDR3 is TGTGCCAGCAGCTCCGGGACAGGGGTGACCGGGGAGCTGTTTTTT.

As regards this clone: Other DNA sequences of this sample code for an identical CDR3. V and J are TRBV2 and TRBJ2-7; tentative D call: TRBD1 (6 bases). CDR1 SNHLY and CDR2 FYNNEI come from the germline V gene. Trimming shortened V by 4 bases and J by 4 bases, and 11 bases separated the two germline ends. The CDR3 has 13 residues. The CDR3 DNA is TGTGCCAGCAGTGTGCTGCAGGGGTACGAGCAGTACTTC. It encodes CASSVLQGYEQYF.

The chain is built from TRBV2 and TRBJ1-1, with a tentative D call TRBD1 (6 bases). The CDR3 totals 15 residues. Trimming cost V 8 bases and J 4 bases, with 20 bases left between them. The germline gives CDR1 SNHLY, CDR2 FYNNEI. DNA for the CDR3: TGTGCCAGCGGGGCTGGTCCAGGGGTCCCCACTGAAGCTTTCTTT. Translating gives CASGAGPGVPTEAFF.

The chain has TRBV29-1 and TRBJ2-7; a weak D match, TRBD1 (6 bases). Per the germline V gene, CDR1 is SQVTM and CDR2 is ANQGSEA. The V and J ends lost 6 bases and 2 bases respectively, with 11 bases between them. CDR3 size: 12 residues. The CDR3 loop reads CSVQGTPYEQYF. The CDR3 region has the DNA TGCAGCGTACAGGGAACTCCCTACGAGCAGTACTTC.

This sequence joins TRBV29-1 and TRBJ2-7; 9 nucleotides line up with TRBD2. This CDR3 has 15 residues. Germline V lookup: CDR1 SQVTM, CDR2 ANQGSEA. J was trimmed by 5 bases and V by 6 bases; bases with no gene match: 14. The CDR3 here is CSVIIREREVNEQYF. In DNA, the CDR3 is TGCAGCGTGATTATTCGGGAGCGGGAGGTCAACGAGCAGTACTTC.

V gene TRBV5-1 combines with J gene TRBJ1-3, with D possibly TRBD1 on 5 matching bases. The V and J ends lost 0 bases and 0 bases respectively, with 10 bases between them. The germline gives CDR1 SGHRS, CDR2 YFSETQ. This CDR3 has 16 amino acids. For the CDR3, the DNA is TGCGCCAGCAGCTTGGGGACATCCGCCTCTGGAAACACCATATATTTT. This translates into CASSLGTSASGNTIYF.

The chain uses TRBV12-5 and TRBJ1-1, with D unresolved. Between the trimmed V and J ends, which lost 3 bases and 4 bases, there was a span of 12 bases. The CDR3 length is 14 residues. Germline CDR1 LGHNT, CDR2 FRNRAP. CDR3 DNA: TGTGCTAGTGGTTTCGGTGGAGGAGGCACTGAAGCTTTCTTT. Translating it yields CASGFGGGGTEAFF.

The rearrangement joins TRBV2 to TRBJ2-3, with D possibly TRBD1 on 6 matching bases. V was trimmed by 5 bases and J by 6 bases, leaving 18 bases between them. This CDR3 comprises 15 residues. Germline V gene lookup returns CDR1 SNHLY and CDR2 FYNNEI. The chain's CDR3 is CASSFRDNLNDTQYF. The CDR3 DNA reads TGTGCCAGCAGTTTCCGGGACAACTTAAACGATACGCAGTATTTT. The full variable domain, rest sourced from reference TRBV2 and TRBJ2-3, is EPEVTQTPSHQVTQMGQEVILRCVPISNHLYFYWYRQILGQKVEFLVSFYNNEISEKSEIFDDQFSVERPDGSNFTLKIRSTKLEDSAMYFCASSFRDNLNDTQYFGPGTRLTVL.

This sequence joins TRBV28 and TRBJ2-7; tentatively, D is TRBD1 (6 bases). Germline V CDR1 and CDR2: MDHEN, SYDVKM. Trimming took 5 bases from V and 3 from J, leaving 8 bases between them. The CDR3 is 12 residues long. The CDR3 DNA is TGTGCCAGCAGTCCACAGGGCTACGAGCAGTACTTC. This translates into CASSPQGYEQYF. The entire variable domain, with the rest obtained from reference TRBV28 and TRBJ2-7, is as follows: DVKVTQSSRYLVKRTGEKVFLECVQDMDHENMFWYRQDPGLGLRLIYFSYDVKMKEKGDIPEGYSVSREKKERFSLILESASTNQTSMYLCASSPQGYEQYFGPGTRLTVT.

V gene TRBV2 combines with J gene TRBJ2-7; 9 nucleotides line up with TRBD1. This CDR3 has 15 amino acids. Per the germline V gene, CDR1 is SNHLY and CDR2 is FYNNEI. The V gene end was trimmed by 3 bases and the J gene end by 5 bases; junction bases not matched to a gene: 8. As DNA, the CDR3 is TGTGCCAGCAGTGAGGGGAACAGGGGGCGGCACGAGCAGTACTTC. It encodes CASSEGNRGRHEQYF.

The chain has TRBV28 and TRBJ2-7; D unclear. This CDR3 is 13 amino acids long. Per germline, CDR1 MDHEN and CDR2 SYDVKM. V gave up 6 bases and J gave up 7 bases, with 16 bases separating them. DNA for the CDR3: TGTGCCAGCAGCTCAACCCAAAGCCGGGAGCAGTACTTC. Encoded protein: CASSSTQSREQYF.

The chain's CDR3 is CASSPREGVRDTEAFF. CDR3 DNA: TGTGCCAGCAGTCCCCGGGAGGGTGTCAGAGACACTGAAGCTTTCTTT. The chain uses TRBV7-9 and TRBJ1-1; D not resolved. This CDR3 has 16 residues. Looked up from germline, CDR1 is SEHNR and CDR2 is FQNEAQ (reference sequence). V was trimmed by 6 bases and J by 3 bases, leaving 20 bases between them.

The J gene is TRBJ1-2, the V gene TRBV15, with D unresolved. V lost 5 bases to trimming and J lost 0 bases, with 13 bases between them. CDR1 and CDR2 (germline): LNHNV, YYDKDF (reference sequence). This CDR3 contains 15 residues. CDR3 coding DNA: TGTGCCACCAGCGTACACAGCGGTCCTAACTATGGCTACACCTTC. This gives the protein CATSVHSGPNYGYTF.

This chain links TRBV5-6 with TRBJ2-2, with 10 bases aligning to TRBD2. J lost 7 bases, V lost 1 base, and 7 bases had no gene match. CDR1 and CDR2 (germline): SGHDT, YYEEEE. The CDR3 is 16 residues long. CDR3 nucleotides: TGTGCCAGCAGCTTGAGAGCGGGAGGGCAAAACGGGGAGCTGTTTTTT. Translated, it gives CASSLRAGGQNGELFF.

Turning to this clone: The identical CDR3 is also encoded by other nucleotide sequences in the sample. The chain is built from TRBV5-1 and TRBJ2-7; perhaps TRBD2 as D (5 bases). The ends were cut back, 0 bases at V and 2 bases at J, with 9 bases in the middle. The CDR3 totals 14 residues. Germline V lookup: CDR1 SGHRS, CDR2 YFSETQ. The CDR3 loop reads CASSLEGAPYEQYF. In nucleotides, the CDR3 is TGCGCCAGCAGCTTGGAGGGAGCCCCCTACGAGCAGTACTTC.

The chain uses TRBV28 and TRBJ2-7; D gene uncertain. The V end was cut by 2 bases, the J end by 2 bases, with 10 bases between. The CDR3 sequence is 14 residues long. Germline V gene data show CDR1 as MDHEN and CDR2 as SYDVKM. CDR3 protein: CASSLSPSAYEQYF. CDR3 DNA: TGTGCCAGCAGTTTAAGCCCTTCTGCCTACGAGCAGTACTTC.

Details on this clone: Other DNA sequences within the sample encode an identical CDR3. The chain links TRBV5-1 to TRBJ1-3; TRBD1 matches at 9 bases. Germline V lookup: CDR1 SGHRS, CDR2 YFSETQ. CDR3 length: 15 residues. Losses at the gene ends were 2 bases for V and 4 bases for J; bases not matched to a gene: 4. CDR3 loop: CASSFGTGSGNTIYF. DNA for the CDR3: TGCGCCAGCAGCTTCGGGACAGGGTCGGGAAACACCATATATTTT.

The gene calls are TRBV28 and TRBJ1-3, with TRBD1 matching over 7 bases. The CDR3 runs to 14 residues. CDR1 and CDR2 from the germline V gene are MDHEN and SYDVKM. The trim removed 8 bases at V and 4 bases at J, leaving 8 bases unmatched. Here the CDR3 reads CASLQQGTGNTIYF. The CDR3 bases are TGTGCCAGCCTTCAACAGGGGACCGGAAACACCATATATTTT.